This TCR beta chain was captured in a study of technical replicates of blood from several donors. Between the trimmed V and J ends, which lost 1 base and 7 bases, there was a span of 18 bases. The CDR3 extends over 16 amino acids. Germline CDR1 reads SGHDT; CDR2 reads YYEEEE. Libraries were prepared by immunoSEQ multiplex PCR; TCRdb keeps only in-frame clonotypes and omits some of them. There are roughly 70,000 clones in the sample; 91% occur only once, and over 4% lies in the top ten. V gene TRBV5-6 combines with J gene TRBJ2-1; the D gene is possibly TRBD2 (7 bases). The TCR was taken from a human donor in good health. Some clones in this sample may be carry-over from other donors' samples. Sequenced material: PBMCs. The CDR3 nucleotides read TGTGCCAGCAGCTTGTATCGTGGGAGGGGGGGTAATGAGCAGTTCTTC. Its translation: CASSLYRGRGGNEQFF.